The rows below give T cell receptor beta chains drawn from one sample of a study of T cells after yellow fever vaccination. TCRdb re-derived calls from the 5' RACE reads in MiXCR, one entry per CDR3 protein. The sample carries hundreds of thousands of distinct CDR3 sequences, about 13% recorded once. Here the sequenced sample was PBMCs, taken on the day of the yellow fever booster vaccination. These receptors originate from a man aged 25-40 years who received the YFV17D yellow fever vaccine. Each CDR3 is given with its conserved first and last residue. The D gene is left open where the match is weak. A clone size is listed for some rows: how often the clone was seen (once, few, many), or a class if it is expanded.

J,V,D,size,DNA,CDR3
TRBJ1-1,TRBV20-1,-,-,TGCAGTGGAAGTACGAACACTGAAGCTTTCTTT,CSGSTNTEAFF
TRBJ1-5,TRBV30,-,few,TGTGCCTGGAGCGCAGGGTACGCGCAGCCCCAGCATTTT,CAWSAGYAQPQHF
TRBJ2-7,TRBV7-2,-,many,TGTGCCAGCAGCTTAGAGGCGGCGGGGCAGTACTTC,CASSLEAAGQYF
TRBJ2-3,TRBV21-1,-,-,TGTGCCAGCAGCAAATCGGCGGTCACGGTTGAGCGGAGGGGAGGAGATACGCAGTATTTT,CASSKSAVTVERRGGDTQYF
TRBJ1-1,TRBV10-3,TRBD1,many,TGTGCCATCAGAGCGACAGGGGAGAACACTGAAGCTTTCTTT,CAIRATGENTEAFF
TRBJ2-5,TRBV25-1,-,-,TGTGCCAGCAGCGTACCGGGGGCAGAGACCCAGTACTTC,CASSVPGAETQYF
TRBJ2-7,TRBV20-1,-,few,TGCAGTGCCCAACAGGGAATCGCGAACTACGAGCAGTACTTC,CSAQQGIANYEQYF
TRBJ2-7,TRBV20-1,-,few,TGCAGTGCTAGAGAGCAGGGGTACGAGCAGTACTTC,CSAREQGYEQYF
TRBJ1-1,TRBV7-9,-,few,TGTGCCAGCAGCTTAGAGGTTATTACTGAAGCTTTCTTT,CASSLEVITEAFF
TRBJ2-2,TRBV5-4,-,-,TGTGCCAGCAGCCGCGACGGCGGGGAGCTGTTTTTT,CASSRDGGELFF
TRBJ2-1,TRBV3-1,TRBD2,once,TGTGCCAGCAGCCGGAAGGGAGGGACCTACATTGAGCAGTTCTTC,CASSRKGGTYIEQFF
TRBJ2-6,TRBV5-6,-,-,TGTGCCAGCAGGTGGCGACAGCCTGGGGCCAACGTCCTGACTTTC,CASRWRQPGANVLTF
TRBJ2-1,TRBV5-1,TRBD1,-,TGCGCCAGCAGCTTGCGCGTGGGACAGAACAATGAGCAGTTCTTC,CASSLRVGQNNEQFF
TRBJ2-3,TRBV20-1,TRBD1,few,TGCAGTGCTAGAGTCCACAGGGGGGCCGGGGAGGCGCAGTATTTT,CSARVHRGAGEAQYF
TRBJ1-1,TRBV30,-,-,TGTGCCTGGAGGGCACAGGGTGTGGATACTGAAGCTTTCTTT,CAWRAQGVDTEAFF
TRBJ2-1,TRBV10-3,TRBD2,-,TGTGCCATCAGTGAGTCGGCGGCGGGAGTCCCCAATGAGCAGTTCTTC,CAISESAAGVPNEQFF
TRBJ2-1,TRBV6-5,TRBD2,few,TGTGCCAGCAGTTACGTTAGCGGGAGTTTAGGTGAGCAGTTCTTC,CASSYVSGSLGEQFF
TRBJ1-1,TRBV7-2,-,-,TGTGCCAGCAGCTTATCTCCCAGGGGAGACAAAGCTTTCTTT,CASSLSPRGDKAFF
TRBJ2-3,TRBV20-1,TRBD2,-,TGCAGTGCTACCCAGTCGGGAGGAGCGGGGTCTGGGGATACGCAGTATTTT,CSATQSGGAGSGDTQYF
TRBJ2-7,TRBV18,-,-,TGTGCCAGCTCATCCTACGACAACGCCTACGAGCAGTACTTC,CASSSYDNAYEQYF
TRBJ2-7,TRBV20-1,-,few,TGCAGTGCTTATAGACACGACGAATCCTACGAGCAGTACTTC,CSAYRHDESYEQYF
TRBJ2-1,TRBV6-4,-,-,TGTGCCAGCAGTGAAAGGGACTCCGAGGTCAATGAGCAGTTCTTC,CASSERDSEVNEQFF
TRBJ2-5,TRBV5-1,-,-,TGCGCCAGCAGCTCGGGACGGGGATTAGGGCAAGAGACCCAGTACTTC,CASSSGRGLGQETQYF
TRBJ2-2,TRBV10-1,TRBD2,many,TGCGCCAGCAGTGAGTCAGCGGGGATCGGGGAGCTGTTTTTT,CASSESAGIGELFF